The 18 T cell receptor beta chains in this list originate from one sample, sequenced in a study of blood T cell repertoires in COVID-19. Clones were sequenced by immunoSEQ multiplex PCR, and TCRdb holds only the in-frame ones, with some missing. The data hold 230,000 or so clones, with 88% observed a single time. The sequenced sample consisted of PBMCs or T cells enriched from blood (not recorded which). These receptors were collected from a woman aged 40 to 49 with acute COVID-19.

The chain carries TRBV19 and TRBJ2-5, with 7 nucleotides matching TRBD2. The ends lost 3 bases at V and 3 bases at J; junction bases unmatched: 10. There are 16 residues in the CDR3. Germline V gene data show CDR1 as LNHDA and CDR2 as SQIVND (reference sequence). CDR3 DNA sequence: TGTGCCAGTAGTATTTCAGGGACTAAAACGAAAGAGACCCAGTACTTC. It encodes CASSISGTKTKETQYF.

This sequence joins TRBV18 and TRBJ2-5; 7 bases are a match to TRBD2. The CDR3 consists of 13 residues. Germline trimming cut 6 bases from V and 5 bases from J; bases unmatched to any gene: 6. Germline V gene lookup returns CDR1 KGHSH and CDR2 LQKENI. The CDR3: CASSTAAGETQYF. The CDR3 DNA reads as TGTGCCAGCTCTACGGCAGCGGGGGAGACCCAGTACTTC.

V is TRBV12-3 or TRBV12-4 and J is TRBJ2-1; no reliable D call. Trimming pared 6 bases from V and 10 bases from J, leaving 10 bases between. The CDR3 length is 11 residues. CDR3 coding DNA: TGTGCCAGCAGCCCCGGGTTCGAGCAGTTCTTC. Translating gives CASSPGFEQFF.

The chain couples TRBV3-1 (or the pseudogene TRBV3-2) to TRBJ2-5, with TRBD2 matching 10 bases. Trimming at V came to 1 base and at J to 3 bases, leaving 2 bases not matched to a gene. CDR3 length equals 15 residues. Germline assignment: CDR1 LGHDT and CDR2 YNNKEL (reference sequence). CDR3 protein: CASSQVLAGEETQYF. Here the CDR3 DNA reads TGTGCCAGCAGCCAAGTTCTAGCGGGGGAAGAGACCCAGTACTTC.

The CDR3 here is CAWSLTSGDLKTQYF. The CDR3 nucleotides are TGTGCCTGGAGTTTGACTAGCGGGGACTTAAAGACCCAGTACTTC. V is TRBV30 and J is TRBJ2-5; 11 nucleotides agree with TRBD2. Losses at the gene ends were 2 bases for V and 6 bases for J; bases not matched to a gene: 8. This CDR3 is 15 amino acids long. From germline, CDR1 is GTSNPN and CDR2 SVGIG (reference sequence).

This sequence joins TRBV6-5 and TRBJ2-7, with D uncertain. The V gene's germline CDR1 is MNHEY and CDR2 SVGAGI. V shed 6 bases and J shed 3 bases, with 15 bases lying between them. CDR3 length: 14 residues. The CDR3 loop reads CASRAPGRIYEQYF. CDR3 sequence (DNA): TGTGCCAGCAGAGCCCCCGGCAGGATCTACGAGCAGTACTTC.

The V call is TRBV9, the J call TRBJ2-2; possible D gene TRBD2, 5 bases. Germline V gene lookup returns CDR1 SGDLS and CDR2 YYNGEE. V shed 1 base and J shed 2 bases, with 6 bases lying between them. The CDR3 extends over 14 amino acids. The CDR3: CASSVSGNTGELFF. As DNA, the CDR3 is TGTGCCAGCAGCGTAAGCGGAAACACCGGGGAGCTGTTTTTT.

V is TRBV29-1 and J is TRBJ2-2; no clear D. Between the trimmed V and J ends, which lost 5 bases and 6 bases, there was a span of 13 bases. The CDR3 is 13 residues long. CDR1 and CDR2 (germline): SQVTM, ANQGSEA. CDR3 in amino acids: CSVSLFVAGELFF. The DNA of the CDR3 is TGCAGCGTTTCCTTATTCGTAGCCGGGGAGCTGTTTTTT.

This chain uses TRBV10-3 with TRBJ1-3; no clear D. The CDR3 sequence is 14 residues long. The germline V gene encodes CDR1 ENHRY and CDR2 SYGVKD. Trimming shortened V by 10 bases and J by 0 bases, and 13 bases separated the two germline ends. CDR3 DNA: TGTGCCACGGGAAACTCCACCTCTGGAAACACCATATATTTT. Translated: CATGNSTSGNTIYF.

CDR3 protein: CASSRGGDYGYTF. The CDR3 nucleotides read TGTGCCAGCAGCCGCGGGGGGGATTATGGCTACACCTTC. This chain uses TRBV6-5 with TRBJ1-2, with a possible D match to TRBD1 (5 bases). V lost 6 bases to trimming and J lost 5 bases, with 13 bases between them. The CDR3 consists of 13 residues. Germline V lookup: CDR1 MNHEY, CDR2 SVGAGI.

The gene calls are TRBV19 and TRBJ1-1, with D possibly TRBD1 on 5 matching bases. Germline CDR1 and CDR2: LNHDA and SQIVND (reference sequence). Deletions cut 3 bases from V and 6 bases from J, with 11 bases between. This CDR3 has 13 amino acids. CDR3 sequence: CASSIERGAEAFF. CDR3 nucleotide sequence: TGTGCCAGTAGTATTGAACGGGGGGCTGAAGCTTTCTTT.

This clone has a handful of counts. The CDR3 DNA is TGTGCCACCACAGAGAGGCCTCGGACAACTGAAGCTTTCTTT. Its protein is CATTERPRTTEAFF. The genes are TRBV19 and TRBJ1-1; possible D gene TRBD1, 5 bases. The length of the CDR3 is 14 residues. Trimming left V 10 bases short and J 5 bases short, with 20 bases between. Germline values: CDR1 LNHDA, CDR2 SQIVND (reference sequence). Complete variable domain (other parts from reference TRBV19 and TRBJ1-1): DGGITQSPKYLFRKEGQNVTLSCEQNLNHDAMYWYRQDPGQGLRLIYYSQIVNDFQKGDIAEGYSVSREKKESFPLTVTSAQKNPTAFYLCATTERPRTTEAFFGQGTRLTVV.

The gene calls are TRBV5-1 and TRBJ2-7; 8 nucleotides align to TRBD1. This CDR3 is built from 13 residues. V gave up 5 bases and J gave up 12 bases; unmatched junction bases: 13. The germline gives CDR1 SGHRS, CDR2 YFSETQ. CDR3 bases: TGCGCCAGCAGTCCCGGGACAGGAGAATCGTCGTACTTC. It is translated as CASSPGTGESSYF. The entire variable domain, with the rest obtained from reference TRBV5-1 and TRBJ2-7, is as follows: KAGVTQTPRYLIKTRGQQVTLSCSPISGHRSVSWYQQTPGQGLQFLFEYFSETQRNKGNFPGRFSGRQFSNSRSEMNVSTLELGDSALYLCASSPGTGESSYFGPGTRLTVT.

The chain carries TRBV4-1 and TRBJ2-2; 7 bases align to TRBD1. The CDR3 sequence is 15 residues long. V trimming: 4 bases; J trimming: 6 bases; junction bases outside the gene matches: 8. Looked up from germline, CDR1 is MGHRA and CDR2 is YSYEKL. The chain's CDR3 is CASSPTGAWSGELFF. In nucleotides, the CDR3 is TGCGCCAGCAGCCCCACAGGGGCGTGGTCCGGGGAGCTGTTTTTT.

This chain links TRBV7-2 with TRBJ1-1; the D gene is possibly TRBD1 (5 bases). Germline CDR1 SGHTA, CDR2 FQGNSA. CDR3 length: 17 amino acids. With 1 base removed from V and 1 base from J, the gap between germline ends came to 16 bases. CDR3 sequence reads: CASSLEGGGIRNTEAFF. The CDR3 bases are TGTGCCAGCAGCTTAGAGGGCGGGGGGATTAGGAACACTGAAGCTTTCTTT.

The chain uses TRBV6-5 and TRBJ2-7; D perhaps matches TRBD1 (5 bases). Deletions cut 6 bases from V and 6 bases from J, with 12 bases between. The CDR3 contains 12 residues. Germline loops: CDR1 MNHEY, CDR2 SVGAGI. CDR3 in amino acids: CASSNGQGEQYF. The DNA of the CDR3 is TGTGCCAGCAGCAACGGACAAGGCGAGCAGTACTTC.

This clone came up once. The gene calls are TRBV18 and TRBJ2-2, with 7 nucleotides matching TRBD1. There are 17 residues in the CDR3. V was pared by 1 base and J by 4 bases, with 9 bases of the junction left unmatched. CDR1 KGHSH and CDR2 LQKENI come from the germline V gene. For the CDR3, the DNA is TGTGCCAGCTCACCACGGGACAGACAGGGCGGCACCGGGGAGCTGTTTTTT. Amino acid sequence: CASSPRDRQGGTGELFF.

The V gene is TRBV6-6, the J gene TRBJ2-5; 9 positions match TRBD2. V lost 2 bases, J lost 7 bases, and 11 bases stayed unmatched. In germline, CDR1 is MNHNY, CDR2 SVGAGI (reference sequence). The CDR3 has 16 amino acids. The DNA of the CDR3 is TGTGCCAGCAGTTACATAAGCGGGGGGTTTGAAGGGACCCAGTACTTC. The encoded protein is CASSYISGGFEGTQYF.